These 28 T cell receptor beta chains came from one sample sequenced in a study of cytomegalovirus exposure and HLA in healthy donors. 13 Jbeta primers and 60 Vbeta primers were used for the PCR. Here immunoSEQ multiplex PCR was the method, and the copy in TCRdb shows in-frame clones only, minus some. The data contain just over 150,000 clones, 65% to 85% of them singletons. Sequenced input: PBMCs. Receptors were obtained from a male donor in good health and CMV-seropositive.

The V call is TRBV14, the J call TRBJ2-1; 10 bases are a match to TRBD2. The trim removed 1 base at V and 4 bases at J, leaving 4 bases unmatched. The CDR3 spans 16 residues. CDR1 is SGHDN and CDR2 is FVKESK in the germline V gene. CDR3 residues: CASSQALAGYYNEQFF. As DNA, the CDR3 is TGTGCCAGCAGCCAAGCACTAGCGGGATATTACAATGAGCAGTTCTTC. The full variable domain, in which reference TRBV14 and TRBJ2-1 provide the parts outside the CDR3, is EAGVTQFPSHSVIEKGQTVTLRCDPISGHDNLYWYRRVMGKEIKFLLHFVKESKQDESGMPNNRFLAERTGGTYSTLKVQPAELEDSGVYFCASSQALAGYYNEQFFGPGTRLTVL.

The chain carries TRBV10-2 and TRBJ2-5, with a possible D match to TRBD1 (6 bases). V lost 6 bases, J lost 5 bases, and 16 bases lay in between. Per germline, CDR1 WSHSY and CDR2 SAAADI. This CDR3 spans 14 amino acids. The CDR3 is CASSRLQGLETQYF. DNA for the CDR3: TGCGCCAGCAGCAGACTCCAGGGGTTGGAGACCCAGTACTTC.

Remarks on this clone: The junction and the germline gene differ at one end; a read error may be behind it. The chain is built from TRBV7-7 and TRBJ2-3; no clear D. The CDR3 has 14 amino acids. The germline V gene has CDR1 SSHAT and CDR2 FNYEAQ (reference sequence). Here the CDR3 reads CASSLATSPDTQYF. The CDR3 nucleotides are TGTGCTAGCAGCTTAGCCACTTCCCCAGATACGCAGTATTTT.

This clone has only a few counts. V is TRBV27 and J is TRBJ2-5; 7 bases map to TRBD1. The trim removed 3 bases at V and 1 base at J, leaving 2 bases unmatched. The CDR3 runs to 14 residues. Germline loops: CDR1 MNHEY, CDR2 SMNVEV (reference sequence). This chain's CDR3 is CASSFRDSQETQYF. In DNA, the CDR3 is TGTGCCAGCAGTTTCCGGGACAGCCAAGAGACCCAGTACTTC.

The chain recombines TRBV21-1 with TRBJ2-7; TRBD2 is the table's D call and was not checked against the DNA. TRBV21-1 represents a pseudogene. The CDR3 runs to 11 residues. The CDR3 DNA is TGTGCCCCCCCCAAGGAGTACGAGCAGTACTTC. It encodes CAPPKEYEQYF.

With regard to this clone: A junction boundary mismatches the germline segment, possibly from a read error. The chain carries TRBV7-9 and TRBJ2-1, with D possibly matching TRBD2 (5 bases). Germline V lookup: CDR1 SEHNR, CDR2 FQNEAQ (reference sequence). The length of the CDR3 is 12 residues. CDR3: CSSSLLSRAQFF. The CDR3 region has the DNA TGTTCCAGCAGCTTATTATCGCGGGCCCAGTTCTTC.

Note on this clone: One junction end disagrees with the germline gene, perhaps due to a read error. This chain links TRBV7-9 with TRBJ2-3; D possibly corresponds to TRBD2 (5 bases). Looked up from germline, CDR1 is SEHNR and CDR2 is FQNEAQ (reference sequence). The CDR3 loop spans 17 amino acids. The CDR3 sequence is CSSSSTAERRRADTQYF. CDR3 DNA: TGTTCCAGCAGCTCTACGGCCGAGCGGAGGCGCGCAGATACGCAGTATTTT.

The V call is TRBV7-2, the J call TRBJ1-2; no reliable D call. The V and J ends lost 1 base and 6 bases respectively, with 15 bases between them. The CDR3 length is 15 residues. Germline lookup yields CDR1 SGHTA and CDR2 FQGNSA. For the CDR3, the DNA is TGTGCCAGCAGCTTAGACGTCGTCGGTCCCAATGGCTACACCTTC. It is translated as CASSLDVVGPNGYTF.

The chain is built from TRBV11-3 and TRBJ2-7; 10 nucleotides line up with TRBD2. The V and J ends lost 0 bases and 4 bases, in that order; junction bases with no gene match: 6. Germline V gene lookup returns CDR1 SGHNT and CDR2 YENEEA. This CDR3 is built from 16 residues. The CDR3 bases are TGTGCCAGCAGCTTAGATGGCACTAGCGGGATTTACGAGCAGTACTTC. Its protein is CASSLDGTSGIYEQYF.

This chain connects TRBV5-1 to TRBJ2-2, with a weak D call TRBD2 (5 bases). Germline assignment: CDR1 SGHRS and CDR2 YFSETQ. V gave up 4 bases and J gave up 5 bases, with 9 bases separating them. The CDR3 is 13 residues long. The CDR3 loop reads CASSPSGTGELFF. CDR3 coding DNA: TGCGCCAGCAGCCCCTCGGGGACCGGGGAGCTGTTTTTT.

This rearrangement joins TRBV6-1 to TRBJ2-7; 7 bases align to TRBD1. CDR3 length equals 15 residues. Germline V gene data show CDR1 as MNHNS and CDR2 as SASEGT. V shed 6 bases and J 3 bases; nucleotides not matched to a gene: 11. For the CDR3, the DNA is TGTGCCAGCAGGAGAAATGACAGGGTTAACTACGAGCAGTACTTC. Encoded protein: CASRRNDRVNYEQYF.

The CDR3 bases are TGTGCCAGCACCGGCCCCACTACGGGGGCCAAAAACATTCAGTACTTC. Its translation: CASTGPTTGAKNIQYF. This chain joins TRBV2 and TRBJ2-4; perhaps TRBD2 as D (5 bases). Germline lookup yields CDR1 SNHLY and CDR2 FYNNEI. The CDR3 is made up of 16 amino acids. The V end lost 7 bases, the J end lost 1 base, and 17 bases lay between the germline ends.

This clone was recorded a few times. V and J are TRBV6-6 and TRBJ2-7; 11 bases match TRBD2. Trimming took 6 bases from V and 2 from J; bases not matched to a gene: 3. The CDR3 spans 14 residues. Germline V gene lookup returns CDR1 MNHNY and CDR2 SVGAGI (reference sequence). The CDR3 reads CASRGTSGTYEQYF. The CDR3 DNA reads as TGTGCCAGCAGGGGGACTAGCGGAACCTACGAGCAGTACTTC.

The chain has TRBV4-3 and TRBJ2-2; D not resolved. CDR1 LGHNA and CDR2 YSLEER come from the germline V gene. The CDR3 is 14 residues long. V was pared by 1 base and J by 5 bases, with 8 bases between. In DNA, the CDR3 is TGCGCCAGCAGCCAAGCACTGCGAACCGGGGAGCTGTTTTTT. Protein sequence: CASSQALRTGELFF.

This clone was observed once. The CDR3 DNA reads TGTGCCAGCGGGGAGAGGACCTACTATGGCTACACCTTC. It yields the protein CASGERTYYGYTF. The J gene is TRBJ1-2, the V gene TRBV2; unclear D gene. Deletions cut 8 bases from V and 3 bases from J, with 13 bases between. Germline CDR1 and CDR2: SNHLY and FYNNEI. The CDR3 has 13 amino acids.

The rearrangement uses TRBV27 and TRBJ2-3; the match to TRBD2 covers 10 bases. Germline lookup yields CDR1 MNHEY and CDR2 SMNVEV (reference sequence). The CDR3 consists of 17 residues. V lost 5 bases to trimming and J lost 2 bases; unmatched junction nucleotides: 10. CDR3 in DNA: TGTGCCAGCAGTCCTCTCGGACTAGCGGACCTCACAGATACGCAGTATTTT. Its protein product is CASSPLGLADLTDTQYF.

This clone showed up just once. The same CDR3 can be traced to other DNA sequences in this sample. The chain uses TRBV2 and TRBJ1-4, with D unclear. V gave up 2 bases and J gave up 7 bases, with 11 bases separating them. The CDR3 runs to 14 residues. CDR1 and CDR2 from the germline V gene are SNHLY and FYNNEI. CDR3 amino acids: CASSESGTREKLFF. In DNA, the CDR3 is TGTGCCAGCAGTGAAAGTGGTACGCGTGAAAAACTGTTTTTT.

This chain joins TRBV28 and TRBJ1-5; TRBD1 aligns across 10 bases. The V gene end was trimmed by 3 bases and the J gene end by 6 bases; junction bases not matched to a gene: 5. Germline CDR1 MDHEN, CDR2 SYDVKM. The CDR3 covers 15 residues. CDR3 loop: CASSFRDRGSQPQHF. In DNA form, the CDR3 reads TGTGCCAGCAGTTTTCGGGACAGGGGAAGTCAGCCCCAGCATTTT.

The V gene is TRBV7-2, the J gene TRBJ1-5, with 8 positions matching TRBD1. This CDR3 region has 15 residues. V shed 5 bases, J shed 2 bases, and the junction held 5 bases outside the gene matches. Germline assignment: CDR1 SGHTA and CDR2 FQGNSA. The CDR3 region is CASSGGQDGNQPQHF. In nucleotides, the CDR3 is TGTGCCAGCAGCGGGGGACAGGATGGCAATCAGCCCCAGCATTTT. Combining the CDR3 with reference TRBV7-2 and TRBJ1-5 gives the whole variable domain GAGVSQSPSNKVTEKGKDVELRCDPISGHTALYWYRQSLGQGLEFLIYFQGNSAPDKSGLPSDRFSAERTGGSVSTLTIQRTQQEDSAVYLCASSGGQDGNQPQHFGDGTRLSIL.

The V call is TRBV11-3, the J call TRBJ1-5; 10 nucleotides line up with TRBD1. Germline V gene data show CDR1 as SGHNT and CDR2 as YENEEA. Losses at the gene ends were 3 bases for V and 8 bases for J; bases not matched to a gene: 7. This CDR3 is 15 amino acids long. The CDR3 region has the DNA TGTGCCAGCAGCTTGGGACAGGGGTCTTCTGAGCCCCAGCATTTT. Residues: CASSLGQGSSEPQHF. The variable domain in full, with the rest retrieved from reference TRBV11-3 and TRBJ1-5, is EAGVVQSPRYKIIEKKQPVAFWCNPISGHNTLYWYLQNLGQGPELLIRYENEEAVDDSQLPKDRFSAERLKGVDSTLKIQPAELGDSAVYLCASSLGQGSSEPQHFGDGTRLSIL.

The rearrangement links TRBV2 to TRBJ2-7; TRBD2 matches at 9 bases. CDR1 and CDR2 (germline): SNHLY, FYNNEI. V lost 5 bases, J lost 3 bases, and 8 bases stayed unmatched. The length of the CDR3 is 15 residues. CDR3 protein: CASSLFSGSGYEQYF. As DNA, the CDR3 is TGTGCCAGCAGTCTATTTAGCGGGAGTGGCTACGAGCAGTACTTC.

The V call is TRBV2, the J call TRBJ2-5, with TRBD2 matching 9 bases. The junction had 6 bases not matched to a gene; V was cut back by 5 bases and J by 2 bases. The CDR3 sequence is 15 residues long. Germline CDR1 is SNHLY and CDR2 is FYNNEI. The CDR3 DNA is TGTGCCAGCAGTATGAGGCTAGCGGGGCAAGAGACCCAGTACTTC. Its protein is CASSMRLAGQETQYF.

The V call is TRBV6-5, the J call TRBJ2-3, with D perhaps matching TRBD1 (5 bases). Trimming left V 5 bases short and J 4 bases short, with 16 bases between. Germline lookup yields CDR1 MNHEY and CDR2 SVGAGI. CDR3 length: 15 residues. CDR3 loop: CASSMQGSSADTQYF. In DNA, the CDR3 is TGTGCCAGCAGTATGCAGGGTAGCTCGGCAGATACGCAGTATTTT.

The rearrangement joins TRBV7-8 to TRBJ1-2; 9 nucleotides match TRBD1. V gave up 5 bases and J gave up 0 bases; unmatched junction bases: 10. Germline-derived CDR1 and CDR2 are SGHVS and FQNEAQ. This CDR3 contains 17 residues. The CDR3 sequence: CASSPGQGRPPNYGYTF. CDR3 in DNA: TGTGCCAGCAGCCCCGGACAGGGGCGACCCCCTAACTATGGCTACACCTTC.

The CDR3 reads CASSSGRGGYEKLFF. CDR3 bases: TGTGCCAGCAGCTCGGGCCGGGGAGGATACGAAAAACTGTTTTTT. The rearrangement links TRBV7-3 to TRBJ1-4; D unclear. V shed 4 bases and J shed 8 bases, with 17 bases lying between them. Germline values: CDR1 SGHTA, CDR2 FQGTGA. The CDR3 has 15 amino acids.

J is TRBJ2-5 and V is TRBV6-1, with TRBD1 identical over 7 bases. Trimming cost V 8 bases and J 0 bases; bases outside gene matches: 9. Per the germline V gene, CDR1 is MNHNS and CDR2 is SASEGT. This CDR3 spans 15 amino acids. The CDR3: CASDRGRGYQETQYF. In DNA, the CDR3 is TGTGCCAGCGATAGAGGCAGGGGGTACCAAGAGACCCAGTACTTC.

There are a few counts of this clone. This chain uses TRBV6-1 with TRBJ2-7; D unresolved. Trimming removed 10 bases from V and 0 bases from J, with 16 bases in between. Germline V gene sequence: CDR1 MNHNS, CDR2 SASEGT. There are 14 residues in the CDR3. CDR3 DNA: TGTGCCACCTCAGCGACCGCCAGCTCCTACGAGCAGTACTTC. Translation gives CATSATASSYEQYF.

The chain links TRBV4-3 to TRBJ2-7, with TRBD1 matching 7 bases. V gave up 0 bases and J gave up 10 bases; unmatched junction bases: 6. CDR3 length: 13 amino acids. Germline CDR1 and CDR2: LGHNA and YSLEER. For the CDR3, the DNA is TGCGCCAGCAGCCAAGATGGAGCAGGGGGACAGTACTTC. Translated: CASSQDGAGGQYF.